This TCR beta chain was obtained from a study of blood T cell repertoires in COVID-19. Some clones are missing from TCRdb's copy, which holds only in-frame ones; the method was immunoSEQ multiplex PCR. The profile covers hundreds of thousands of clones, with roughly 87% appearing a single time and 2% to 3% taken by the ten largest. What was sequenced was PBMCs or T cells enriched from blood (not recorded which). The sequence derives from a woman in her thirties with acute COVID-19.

The CDR3: CASSGDRGGSDTQYF. CDR3 in DNA: TGTGCCAGCAGCGGGGACAGGGGTGGCTCAGATACGCAGTATTTT. The genes are TRBV5-4 and TRBJ2-3; 10 positions match TRBD1. The CDR3 is made up of 15 amino acids. Germline CDR1 reads SGHNT; CDR2 reads YYREEE (reference sequence). The J segment lost 4 bases and the V segment lost 4 bases, leaving 6 bases of the junction unmatched.